This T cell receptor beta chain was identified during a study of blood T cell repertoires in COVID-19. Original analysis: Quantification of nucleated cells was approximated via reference gene primer amplification. Only in-frame clones appear in the TCRdb table, and some are missing; sequencing was by immunoSEQ multiplex PCR. The DNA gave D and trimming, while V, J and clone size come from that table. This table has more than 200,000 clones, about 88% appearing once. Trimming took off 4 bases at V and 4 bases at J, with 13 bases between the two ends. The CDR3 runs 14 residues. In germline, CDR1 is MDHEN, CDR2 SYDVKM.

Material: peripheral blood. The TCR sequence derives from a woman aged 55-69 years with COVID-19, enrolled during active disease. This rearrangement joins TRBV28 to TRBJ1-1; D might be TRBD1 (5 bases). CDR3 sequence reads: CASSSSRVGTEAFF. For the CDR3, the DNA is TGTGCCAGCAGTTCGTCCAGGGTCGGCACTGAAGCTTTCTTT.